These 8 T cell receptor beta chains were sequenced from one sample in a study of blood T cell repertoires in COVID-19. The table came from immunoSEQ multiplex PCR; TCRdb's copy has only in-frame clones and leaves some out. The profile shows over 85,000 clones, more than 75% of them singletons. The sample taken for sequencing was peripheral blood. These receptors all come from a man in his 60s with active or convalescent COVID-19.

In this sample, this clone turned up once. The chain carries TRBV6-5 and TRBJ2-2; TRBD2 matches 11 bases. The CDR3 loop spans 14 amino acids. The germline V gene encodes CDR1 MNHEY and CDR2 SVGAGI. The ends lost 7 bases at V and 6 bases at J; junction bases unmatched: 4. The DNA of the CDR3 is TGTGCCAGCACCGGGACTAGCGGAGCCGGGGAGCTGTTTTTT. This gives the protein CASTGTSGAGELFF.

The genes are TRBV25-1 and TRBJ2-5; 7 bases agree with TRBD1. The CDR3 is made up of 15 amino acids. The germline CDR1 and CDR2 sequences are MGHDK and SYGVNS. V shed 2 bases, J shed 1 base, and the junction held 4 bases outside the gene matches. Here the CDR3 reads CASSEDRARQETQYF. CDR3 coding DNA: TGTGCCAGCAGTGAAGACAGGGCCCGCCAAGAGACCCAGTACTTC. Variable domain in full (rest from reference TRBV25-1 and TRBJ2-5): EADIYQTPRYLVIGTGKKITLECSQTMGHDKMYWYQQDPGMELHLIHYSYGVNSTEKGDLSSESTVSRIRTEHFPLTLESARPSHTSQYLCASSEDRARQETQYFGPGTRLLVL.

The chain recombines TRBV27 with TRBJ1-2; D might be TRBD1 (6 bases). The V gene's germline CDR1 is MNHEY and CDR2 SMNVEV (reference sequence). CDR3 length: 14 amino acids. V shed 3 bases and J shed 7 bases, with 15 bases lying between them. The chain's CDR3 is CASSLRAGVGGYTF. DNA for the CDR3: TGTGCCAGCAGTTTGAGGGCAGGGGTAGGTGGCTACACCTTC.

The chain employs TRBV10-3 and TRBJ2-1; 10 bases match TRBD2. Germline CDR1 and CDR2: ENHRY and SYGVKD. The CDR3 contains 14 residues. After removal of 7 bases from V and 6 bases from J, the junction contained 6 bases not matched to a gene. CDR3 coding DNA: TGTGCCATCAAGAGCGGGAGGGAGGGCAATGAGCAGTTCTTC. Translated, it gives CAIKSGREGNEQFF.

The chain has TRBV6-5 and TRBJ2-1, with D possibly matching TRBD2 (6 bases). V lost 6 bases and J lost 0, with 12 bases in between. This CDR3 spans 15 amino acids. Germline lookup yields CDR1 MNHEY and CDR2 SVGAGI. CDR3: CASSAGPSSYNEQFF. The CDR3 region has the DNA TGTGCCAGCAGCGCGGGACCCAGCTCCTACAATGAGCAGTTCTTC.

The rearrangement links TRBV5-1 to TRBJ2-6; maybe TRBD2 (6 bases). The V end was cut by 0 bases, the J end by 0 bases, with 13 bases between. The CDR3 is 18 residues long. In germline, CDR1 is SGHRS, CDR2 YFSETQ. The CDR3 bases are TGCGCCAGCAGCTTGGCCAATAGGGGAGGCTCTGGGGCCAACGTCCTGACTTTC. Translating gives CASSLANRGGSGANVLTF.

This chain uses TRBV30 with TRBJ2-2, with D maybe TRBD1 (7 bases). V was pared by 3 bases and J by 5 bases, with 10 bases between. The CDR3 length is 13 residues. The germline V gene has CDR1 GTSNPN and CDR2 SVGIG (reference sequence). This CDR3 reads CAWRTGRTGELFF. The CDR3 DNA is TGTGCCTGGAGGACAGGGAGGACCGGGGAGCTGTTTTTT.

The chain is built from TRBV12-5 and TRBJ2-7, with 9 bases identical to TRBD2. Germline V lookup: CDR1 LGHNT, CDR2 FRNRAP. V dropped 2 bases and J dropped 0; count of bases not matched to a gene: 14. CDR3 length: 19 amino acids. The CDR3 is CASGLLKREAYSSSYEQYF. The CDR3 DNA is TGTGCTAGTGGTTTGTTGAAGCGGGAGGCCTACTCGAGCTCCTACGAGCAGTACTTC.